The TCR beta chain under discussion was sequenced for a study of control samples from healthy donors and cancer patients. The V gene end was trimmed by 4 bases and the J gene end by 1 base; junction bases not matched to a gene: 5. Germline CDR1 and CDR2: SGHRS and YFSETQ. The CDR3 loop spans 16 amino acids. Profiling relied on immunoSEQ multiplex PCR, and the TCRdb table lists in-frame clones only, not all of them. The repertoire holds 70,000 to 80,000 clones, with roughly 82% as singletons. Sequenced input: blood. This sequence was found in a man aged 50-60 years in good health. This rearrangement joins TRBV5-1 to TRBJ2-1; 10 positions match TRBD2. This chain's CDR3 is CASSGSSGSSYNEQFF. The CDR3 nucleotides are TGCGCCAGCAGCGGATCTAGCGGGAGTTCCTACAATGAGCAGTTCTTC.